The rows below give T cell receptor beta chains drawn from one sample of a study of blood T cell repertoires in COVID-19. The assay was immunoSEQ multiplex PCR, and TCRdb's table has in-frame clones only and misses some. The repertoire includes about 150,000 clones, approximately 73% of them detected once, and about 4% sits in the top ten. Sequencing was done on a sample of peripheral blood. The receptors were gathered from a man between 60 and 70 years old with acute or convalescent COVID-19. The CDR3 runs from the conserved cysteine through the conserved F or W. Each record gives: clone size, V gene, J gene, D gene, CDR3 length, CDR3 DNA, CDR3 protein. The D gene is left open where the match is weak. Clone size is shown for a subset of rows, as once, few, many or a class of expanded clone.

>.|TRBV11-1|TRBJ2-7|.|14
TGTGCCAGCAGGACGGACAGATTCTCCTACGAGCAGTACTTC
CASRTDRFSYEQYF
>.|TRBV7-8|TRBJ2-5|TRBD2|16
TGTGCCAGCAGCCGGGGACTAGCGGGAGGAAGGGAGACCCAGTACTTC
CASSRGLAGGRETQYF
>medium-sized|TRBV30|TRBJ2-2|.|13
TGTGCCTGGACAGGGTCAGTCACCGGGGAGCTGTTTTTT
CAWTGSVTGELFF
>.|TRBV27|TRBJ2-1|.|15
TGTGCCAGCAGTTTTAGGGGGAGTCCCTACAATGAGCAGTTCTTC
CASSFRGSPYNEQFF
>.|TRBV19|TRBJ2-5|TRBD2|15
TGTGCCAGTTCAGGACTAGCGACAGGGCAAGAGACCCAGTACTTC
CASSGLATGQETQYF
>few|TRBV12-3/TRBV12-4|TRBJ2-7|.|11
TGTGCCAGCAGTCCCAAATACGAGCAGTACTTC
CASSPKYEQYF
>.|TRBV27|TRBJ1-4|.|16
TGTGCCAGCAGTTTATTGGGGGGGGTGCTAGGTGAAAAACTGTTTTTT
CASSLLGGVLGEKLFF
>.|TRBV14|TRBJ2-3|.|15
TGTGCCAGCAGCCAAGGCGGGCGTAGCACAGATACGCAGTATTTT
CASSQGGRSTDTQYF
>once|TRBV5-4|TRBJ2-7|TRBD1|14
TGTGCCAGCAGCGCGGGACAGGGCTTCCCCGAGCAGTACTTC
CASSAGQGFPEQYF
>few|TRBV9|TRBJ2-7|.|16
TGTGCCAGCAGCCCAAGGGGATGGGGCACGACCTACGAGCAGTACTTC
CASSPRGWGTTYEQYF
>.|TRBV7-2|TRBJ2-7|TRBD2|18
TGTGCCAGCAGCTTAGTTTTCCCCGGAGCGGGAAGGACCTACGAGCAGTACTTC
CASSLVFPGAGRTYEQYF